This entry concerns a single T cell receptor (beta chain). Other DNA sequences in the same sample also yield this CDR3. This entry is derived from a study of blood T cell repertoires in COVID-19. Libraries were prepared by immunoSEQ multiplex PCR; TCRdb keeps only in-frame clonotypes and omits some of them. This table has approximately 110,000 clones, approximately 90% appearing once. The germline CDR1 and CDR2 sequences are LNHDA and SQIVND (reference sequence). CDR3 length equals 15 residues. Losses at the gene ends were 3 bases for V and 7 bases for J; bases not matched to a gene: 2. This TCR was recovered from a human donor in a cohort sampled during active COVID-19. The V call is TRBV19, the J call TRBJ2-1; 14 bases fit TRBD2. The sample comprised peripheral blood. The CDR3 nucleotides are TGTGCCAGTAGTATTGGACTAGCGGGAGGAAATGAGCAGTTCTTC. Protein: CASSIGLAGGNEQFF.